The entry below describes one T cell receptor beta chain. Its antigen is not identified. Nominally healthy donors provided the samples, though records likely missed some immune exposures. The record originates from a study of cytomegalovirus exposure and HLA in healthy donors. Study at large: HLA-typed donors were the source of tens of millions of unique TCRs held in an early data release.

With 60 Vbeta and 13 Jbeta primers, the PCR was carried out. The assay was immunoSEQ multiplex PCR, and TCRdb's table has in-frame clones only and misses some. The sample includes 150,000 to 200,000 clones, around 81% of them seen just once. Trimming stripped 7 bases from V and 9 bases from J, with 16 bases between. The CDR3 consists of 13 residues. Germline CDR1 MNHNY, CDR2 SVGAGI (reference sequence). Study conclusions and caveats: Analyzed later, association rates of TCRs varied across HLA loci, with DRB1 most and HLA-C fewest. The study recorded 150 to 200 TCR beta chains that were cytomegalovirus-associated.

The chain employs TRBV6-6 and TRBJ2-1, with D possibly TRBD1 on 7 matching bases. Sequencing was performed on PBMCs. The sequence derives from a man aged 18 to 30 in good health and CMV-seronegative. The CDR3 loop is CASKAGGSSEQFF. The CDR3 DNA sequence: TGTGCCAGCAAGGCAGGGGGGTCGAGTGAGCAGTTCTTC.